These 17 T cell receptor delta chains were sequenced from one sample in a study of gamma-delta chains in newborns, infants, children. TCRdb re-identified clones in the reads via CATT. The table includes some 10,000 delta-chain clones, approximately 9.7% detected once. The specimen was blood. The receptors stem from a child who was a newborn, infant or young child, either healthy, febrile or measles-vaccinated (not recorded which).

This clone was recorded once. The genes are TRDV2 and TRDJ1; 9 bases align to TRDD3. TCRdb leaves out the J gene; it was filled in here by matching the DNA to germline. V shed 3 bases, J shed 9 bases, and the junction held 13 bases outside the gene matches. This CDR3 is 15 amino acids long. Germline values: CDR1 GEAIGNYY, CDR2 EKD. CDR3 region: CACDVLGERPRELIF. The DNA of the CDR3 is TGTGCCTGTGACGTACTGGGGGAACGACCCCGAGAACTCATCTTT.

This clone was counted once. The V gene was left uncalled, and the J gene is TRDJ1; TRDD3, the table's D call, was not compared with the DNA. This CDR3 spans 19 amino acids. Here the CDR3 DNA reads TGTGCCTGTGACACCCTCCGTACTGGGGGATCCCGCCCGGGAGATAAACTCATCTTT. This translates into CACDTLRTGGSRPGDKLIF.

As for this clone: It is likely a read error: a sequence one base away is far more abundant. The sample has other DNA sequences that encode this CDR3 too. CDR3 DNA sequence: TGTGCTTGTGACACCGTACTGGGGGATAGCTCCTGGGACACCCGACAGATGTTTTTC. Translated: CACDTVLGDSSWDTRQMFF. The chain carries TRDV2 and TRDJ3, with 11 bases fitting TRDD3. The J gene, missing from TCRdb, was assigned here through DNA to germline matching. Germline loops: CDR1 GEAIGNYY, CDR2 EKD. This CDR3 contains 19 residues.

In this sample, this clone turned up a few times. At one end, the junction sequence differs from germline, possibly due to a read error. The chain recombines TRDV2 with TRDJ1; 9 nucleotides align to TRDD3. CDR1 is GEAIGNYY and CDR2 is EKD in the germline V gene. The CDR3 is 14 residues long. CDR3 in amino acids: CARDALLGDDKLIF. CDR3 DNA sequence: TGTGCCCGTGACGCATTACTGGGGGACGACAAACTCATCTTT.

This chain uses TRDV2 with TRDJ2; TRDD3 agrees at 8 bases. Losses at the gene ends were 0 bases for V and 0 bases for J; bases not matched to a gene: 5. Germline CDR1 and CDR2: GEAIGNYY and EKD. This CDR3 has 17 amino acids. The CDR3 reads CACDTVGDTPLTAQLFF. CDR3 nucleotides: TGTGCCTGTGACACCGTAGGGGATACCCCTTTGACAGCACAACTCTTCTTT.

This rearrangement joins TRDV2 to TRDJ3, with 12 bases aligning to TRDD3. With V trimmed by 2 bases and J by 0 bases, 7 bases remained unmatched. In germline, CDR1 is GEAIGNYY, CDR2 EKD. This CDR3 comprises 20 residues. The CDR3 reads CACDKVLGDTHSWDTRQMFF. The CDR3 nucleotides read TGTGCCTGTGACAAAGTACTGGGGGATACACACTCCTGGGACACCCGACAGATGTTTTTC.

This clone has just a few counts. This CDR3 is also generated by other DNA sequences in the sample. V and J are TRDV2 and TRDJ3, with TRDD3 identical over 8 bases. The germline V gene encodes CDR1 GEAIGNYY and CDR2 EKD. This CDR3 spans 18 amino acids. V gave up 0 bases and J gave up 0 bases; unmatched junction bases: 3. CDR3 in amino acids: CACDTAGGRSWDTRQMFF. CDR3 DNA sequence: TGTGCCTGTGACACCGCTGGGGGACGCTCCTGGGACACCCGACAGATGTTTTTC.

This clone appeared a few times. The rearrangement joins TRDV2 to TRDJ3, with D unclear. The germline V gene encodes CDR1 GEAIGNYY and CDR2 EKD. The CDR3 is 18 amino acids. Trimming stripped 3 bases from V and 0 bases from J, with 14 bases between. CDR3 nucleotides: TGTGCCTGTGACGCCCTCCGGGAGAGCTCCTGGGACACCCGACAGATGTTTTTC. Translating gives CACDALRESSWDTRQMFF.

The DNA for the CDR3 is TGTGCTCTTAGCTTCCTACGCACGCGGCCGACCGATAAACTCATCTTT. Translation gives CALSFLRTRPTDKLIF. V is TRDV1 and J is TRDJ1; 8 nucleotides align to TRDD2. There are 16 residues in the CDR3. The germline gives CDR1 TSWWSYY, CDR2 QGS. V dropped 8 bases and J dropped 2; count of bases not matched to a gene: 13.

This clone was observed a few times. The chain employs TRDV2 and TRDJ1; 7 bases are a match to TRDD3. Germline assignment: CDR1 GEAIGNYY and CDR2 EKD. The CDR3 runs to 16 residues. J gave up 0 bases and V 3 bases, and 9 bases lay outside the gene matches. The CDR3 region is CACDPMWGKYTDKLIF. DNA for the CDR3: TGTGCCTGTGACCCCATGTGGGGGAAATACACCGATAAACTCATCTTT.

Of note for this clone: Other DNA sequences in this sample translate to the same CDR3. CDR3 residues: CACDTLLGDSSWDTRQMFF. CDR3 DNA: TGTGCCTGTGACACCTTACTGGGGGATAGCTCCTGGGACACCCGACAGATGTTTTTC. The chain carries TRDV2 and TRDJ3; 11 bases agree with TRDD3. The CDR3 runs to 19 residues. Per the germline V gene, CDR1 is GEAIGNYY and CDR2 is EKD. V shed 0 bases and J 0 bases; nucleotides not matched to a gene: 3.

This chain connects TRDV2 to TRDJ1, with 7 bases identical to TRDD3. CDR3 size: 18 residues. Per the germline V gene, CDR1 is GEAIGNYY and CDR2 is EKD. The V segment lost 0 bases and the J segment 7 bases; nucleotides outside the gene matches: 19. The CDR3 DNA is TGTGCCTGTGACACCGTCTCACCTGGGGGGCCATCGGGAGGTAAACTCATCTTT. As protein: CACDTVSPGGPSGGKLIF.

The J gene was identified as TRDJ1, and no V gene was called; the table's D call, TRDD3, has no DNA check behind it. The CDR3 contains 14 residues. CDR3 in DNA: TGTGCCTGTGACGATGTACTGGATACCGATAAACTCATCTTT. Translating it yields CACDDVLDTDKLIF.

In its sample, this clone is medium-sized. In the same sample, other DNA sequences code for this CDR3. The V and J genes are TRDV2 and TRDJ1; TRDD3 matches 9 bases. The junction had 4 bases not matched to a gene; V was cut back by 3 bases and J by 0 bases. The CDR3 is made up of 15 amino acids. The germline gives CDR1 GEAIGNYY, CDR2 EKD. As DNA, the CDR3 is TGTGCCTGTGACCCACTGGGGGACTACACCGATAAACTCATCTTT. Translated, it gives CACDPLGDYTDKLIF.

There are a few counts of this clone. Other DNA sequences in this sample translate to the same CDR3. The CDR3 loop is CACDTVGDTRSWDTRQMFF. As DNA, the CDR3 is TGTGCCTGTGACACCGTGGGGGATACGCGCTCCTGGGACACCCGACAGATGTTTTTC. The J gene is TRDJ3, the V gene TRDV2, with 11 bases fitting TRDD3. The ends lost 0 bases at V and 0 bases at J; junction bases unmatched: 3. Germline CDR1 is GEAIGNYY and CDR2 is EKD. The CDR3 contains 19 residues.

The rearrangement uses TRDV2 and TRDJ1, with 9 positions matching TRDD3. No J gene was available from TCRdb, and it was assigned here by a germline match of the DNA. The CDR3 has 18 amino acids. Germline CDR1 GEAIGNYY, CDR2 EKD. Losses at the gene ends were 1 base for V and 3 bases for J; bases not matched to a gene: 14. Here the CDR3 reads CACDTPWTGGPNADKLIF. CDR3 in DNA: TGTGCCTGTGACACGCCCTGGACTGGGGGACCTAACGCCGATAAACTCATCTTT.

The J gene is TRDJ1, the V gene TRDV2, with 12 bases identical to TRDD3. From germline, CDR1 is GEAIGNYY and CDR2 EKD. CDR3 size: 15 residues. J was trimmed by 6 bases and V by 2 bases; bases with no gene match: 6. CDR3 sequence (DNA): TGTGCCTGTGACATACTGGGGGATACAGCCTATAAACTCATCTTT. Translating it yields CACDILGDTAYKLIF.